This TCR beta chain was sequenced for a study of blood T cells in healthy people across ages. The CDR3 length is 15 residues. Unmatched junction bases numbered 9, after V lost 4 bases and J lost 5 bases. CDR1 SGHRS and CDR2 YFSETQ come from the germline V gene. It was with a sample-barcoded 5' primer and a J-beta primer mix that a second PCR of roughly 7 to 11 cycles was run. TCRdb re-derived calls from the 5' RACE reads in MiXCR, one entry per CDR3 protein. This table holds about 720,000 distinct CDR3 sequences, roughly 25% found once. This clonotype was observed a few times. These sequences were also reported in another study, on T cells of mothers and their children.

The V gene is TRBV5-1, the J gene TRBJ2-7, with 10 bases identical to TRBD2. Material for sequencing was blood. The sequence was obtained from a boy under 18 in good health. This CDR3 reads CASSSGLAVTNEQYF. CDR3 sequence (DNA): TGCGCCAGCAGCAGCGGACTAGCGGTAACAAACGAGCAGTACTTC. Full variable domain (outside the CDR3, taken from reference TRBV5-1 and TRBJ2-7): KAGVTQTPRYLIKTRGQQVTLSCSPISGHRSVSWYQQTPGQGLQFLFEYFSETQRNKGNFPGRFSGRQFSNSRSEMNVSTLELGDSALYLCASSSGLAVTNEQYFGPGTRLTVT.